Presented here are 9 T cell receptor beta chains from one specimen sequenced in a study of cytomegalovirus exposure and HLA in healthy donors. PCR amplification relied on 60 Vbeta primers (plus 13 Jbeta primers). Sequencing was performed with immunoSEQ multiplex PCR; in TCRdb, only in-frame clones are kept and a portion is missing. The table has 95,000 to 130,000 clones, 80% to 85% seen once; the top ten hold 3.9%. The specimen was PBMCs. The origin of the receptors is a woman aged 30 to 39 in good health and CMV-seronegative.

The chain couples TRBV28 to TRBJ1-5, with TRBD1 matching 12 bases. CDR3 length equals 16 residues. Germline V gene sequence: CDR1 MDHEN, CDR2 SYDVKM. J lost 5 bases, V lost 6 bases, and 8 bases had no gene match. The chain's CDR3 is CASSSPGTGGYQPQHF. The CDR3 region has the DNA TGTGCCAGCAGCAGTCCCGGGACAGGGGGCTATCAGCCCCAGCATTTT.

This clone appeared once. This rearrangement joins TRBV7-9 to TRBJ2-3, with D maybe TRBD1 (6 bases). Germline lookup yields CDR1 SEHNR and CDR2 FQNEAQ (reference sequence). V was cut by 5 bases and J by 0 bases, with 12 bases left in between. This CDR3 is 15 amino acids long. The CDR3 loop reads CASSLQGSSTDTQYF. As DNA, the CDR3 is TGTGCCAGCAGCCTACAGGGATCGAGCACAGATACGCAGTATTTT.

The chain couples TRBV5-4 to TRBJ2-5; 10 nucleotides line up with TRBD2. V lost 0 bases and J lost 2; bases outside the gene matches: 1. Germline CDR1 is SGHNT and CDR2 is YYREEE (reference sequence). The CDR3 contains 15 residues. The CDR3 sequence is CASSLELAGQETQYF. Here the CDR3 DNA reads TGTGCCAGCAGCTTGGAACTAGCGGGACAAGAGACCCAGTACTTC.

V gene TRBV6-5 combines with J gene TRBJ2-1; 9 bases match TRBD2. V lost 5 bases to trimming and J lost 7 bases; unmatched junction nucleotides: 9. Germline-derived CDR1 and CDR2 are MNHEY and SVGAGI. This CDR3 region has 15 residues. The CDR3 spells CASSGLAGRWNEQFF. Written as DNA, the CDR3 is TGTGCCAGCAGTGGGCTAGCGGGACGGTGGAATGAGCAGTTCTTC.

The chain links TRBV11-2 to TRBJ1-1; 10 bases agree with TRBD1. V gave up 4 bases and J gave up 10 bases; unmatched junction bases: 12. The germline gives CDR1 SGHAT, CDR2 FQNNGV. The CDR3 consists of 15 residues. The CDR3 sequence is CASSWGTGTGVVAFF. The CDR3, as DNA: TGTGCCAGCAGCTGGGGTACTGGGACAGGGGTTGTAGCTTTCTTT.

Regarding this clone: At one of its ends the junction is not consistent with the germline gene, which may arise from a read error. This chain joins TRBV19 and TRBJ2-5, with 13 bases identical to TRBD2. Germline V gives CDR1 LNHDA, CDR2 SQIVND (reference sequence). This CDR3 is 18 amino acids long. The chain's CDR3 is CASSLGLAGELLQEAQYF. CDR3 coding DNA: TGTGCCAGTAGTCTCGGACTAGCGGGAGAGCTCCTCCAAGAGGCCCAGTACTTC.

The chain employs TRBV10-3 and TRBJ1-4; no firm D call. There are 15 residues in the CDR3. CDR1 and CDR2 from the germline V gene are ENHRY and SYGVKD. Trimming took 4 bases from V and 0 from J, leaving 9 bases between them. The CDR3 region is CAISAREPTNEKLFF. The CDR3 nucleotides are TGTGCCATCAGTGCAAGAGAACCAACTAATGAAAAACTGTTTTTT.

The J gene is TRBJ1-1, the V gene TRBV19; D gene unclear. Trimming stripped 3 bases from V and 5 bases from J, with 13 bases between. The CDR3 has 14 residues. Germline CDR1 reads LNHDA; CDR2 reads SQIVND (reference sequence). CDR3 sequence: CASSIEALTTEAFF. The CDR3 DNA sequence: TGTGCCAGTAGTATTGAGGCGTTAACGACTGAAGCTTTCTTT.

The chain uses TRBV11-1 and TRBJ2-1, with 10 nucleotides matching TRBD2. Germline CDR1 and CDR2: SGHAT and FQDESV (reference sequence). CDR3 length equals 17 residues. Trimming took 2 bases from V and 2 from J; bases not matched to a gene: 6. CDR3 bases: TGTGCCAGCAGCTTACGTCTAGCGGGAGTAACCTACAATGAGCAGTTCTTC. Translation: CASSLRLAGVTYNEQFF.